The clone carrying this T cell receptor (beta chain) has a count of ten or more. The antigen is not known. These data come from a study of early T cells in non-severe SARS-CoV-2 infection. Unique molecular identifiers were added to individual cDNA molecules. Via MiXCR, TCRdb re-called the 5' RACE reads, giving one row per CDR3 protein. The sample records tens of thousands of distinct CDR3 sequences, around 12% being singletons. The study's findings and limits: In VDJdb matching, anti-spike CD8 responses were favored while private and CD4 specificities went missing.

This CDR3 is 12 amino acids long. The J segment lost 2 bases and the V segment lost 10 bases, leaving 5 bases of the junction unmatched. Per the germline V gene, CDR1 is LNHDA and CDR2 is SQIVND (reference sequence). The chain is built from TRBV19 and TRBJ2-7, with 7 positions matching TRBD2. The clonotype originates from an adult who was a healthcare worker with PCR-confirmed SARS-CoV-2 infection or an uninfected control (not recorded which). Sequencing used whole blood, obtained at baseline. The chain's CDR3 is CATRDYTYEQYF. The CDR3, as DNA: TGTGCCACACGGGACTACACCTACGAGCAGTACTTC.